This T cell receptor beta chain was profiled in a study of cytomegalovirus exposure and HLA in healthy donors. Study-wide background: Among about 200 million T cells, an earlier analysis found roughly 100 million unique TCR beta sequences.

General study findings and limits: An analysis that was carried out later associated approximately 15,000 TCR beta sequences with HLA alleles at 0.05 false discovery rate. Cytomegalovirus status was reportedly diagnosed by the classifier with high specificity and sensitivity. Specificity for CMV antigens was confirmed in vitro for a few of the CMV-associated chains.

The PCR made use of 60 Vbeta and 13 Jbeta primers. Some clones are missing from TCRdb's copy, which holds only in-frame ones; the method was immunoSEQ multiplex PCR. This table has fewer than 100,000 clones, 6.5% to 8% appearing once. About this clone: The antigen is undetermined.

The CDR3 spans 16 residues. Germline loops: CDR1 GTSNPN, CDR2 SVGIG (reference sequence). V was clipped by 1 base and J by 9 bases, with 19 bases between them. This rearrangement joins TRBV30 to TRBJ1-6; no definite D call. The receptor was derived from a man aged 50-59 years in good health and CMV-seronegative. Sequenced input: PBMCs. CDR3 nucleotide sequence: TGTGCCTGGAGTGCTAGCTCCGGCCGATGGGGTTCACCCCTCCACTTT. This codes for CAWSASSGRWGSPLHF.